This TCR beta chain is drawn from a study of T cell clonality in common variable immunodeficiency. Notes on the study in general: CVID subjects showed higher TCRbeta clonality than healthy controls. In common variable immunodeficiency, TCR beta chains reportedly carried fewer deletions and N-nucleotide insertions.

Sequencing input was equivalent genomic DNA from CVID and controls. Produced via immunoSEQ multiplex PCR; TCRdb's table is partial and in-frame only. The sample counts 16,000 or so clones, none seen once; the ten largest own roughly 14%. V was clipped by 3 bases and J by 0 bases; unmatched bases: 5. The CDR3 spans 16 residues. The germline V gene has CDR1 SGHTA and CDR2 FQGTGA. CVID subjects were neither ill nor on immunomodulatory or immunosuppressive medication at sampling. This clone came up a few times. Its specificity is not known. The CDR3 end falls 3 residues outside the read, so it is completed with the germline J gene.

Sample: peripheral blood mononuclear cells. This clonotype originated in a human donor with common variable immunodeficiency. The V call is TRBV7-3, the J call TRBJ2-3; 8 nucleotides agree with TRBD1. CDR3 region: CASSFAGGASTDTQYF. The covered CDR3 bases are TGTGCCAGCAGCTTTGCAGGGGGCGCGAGCACAGATACG.